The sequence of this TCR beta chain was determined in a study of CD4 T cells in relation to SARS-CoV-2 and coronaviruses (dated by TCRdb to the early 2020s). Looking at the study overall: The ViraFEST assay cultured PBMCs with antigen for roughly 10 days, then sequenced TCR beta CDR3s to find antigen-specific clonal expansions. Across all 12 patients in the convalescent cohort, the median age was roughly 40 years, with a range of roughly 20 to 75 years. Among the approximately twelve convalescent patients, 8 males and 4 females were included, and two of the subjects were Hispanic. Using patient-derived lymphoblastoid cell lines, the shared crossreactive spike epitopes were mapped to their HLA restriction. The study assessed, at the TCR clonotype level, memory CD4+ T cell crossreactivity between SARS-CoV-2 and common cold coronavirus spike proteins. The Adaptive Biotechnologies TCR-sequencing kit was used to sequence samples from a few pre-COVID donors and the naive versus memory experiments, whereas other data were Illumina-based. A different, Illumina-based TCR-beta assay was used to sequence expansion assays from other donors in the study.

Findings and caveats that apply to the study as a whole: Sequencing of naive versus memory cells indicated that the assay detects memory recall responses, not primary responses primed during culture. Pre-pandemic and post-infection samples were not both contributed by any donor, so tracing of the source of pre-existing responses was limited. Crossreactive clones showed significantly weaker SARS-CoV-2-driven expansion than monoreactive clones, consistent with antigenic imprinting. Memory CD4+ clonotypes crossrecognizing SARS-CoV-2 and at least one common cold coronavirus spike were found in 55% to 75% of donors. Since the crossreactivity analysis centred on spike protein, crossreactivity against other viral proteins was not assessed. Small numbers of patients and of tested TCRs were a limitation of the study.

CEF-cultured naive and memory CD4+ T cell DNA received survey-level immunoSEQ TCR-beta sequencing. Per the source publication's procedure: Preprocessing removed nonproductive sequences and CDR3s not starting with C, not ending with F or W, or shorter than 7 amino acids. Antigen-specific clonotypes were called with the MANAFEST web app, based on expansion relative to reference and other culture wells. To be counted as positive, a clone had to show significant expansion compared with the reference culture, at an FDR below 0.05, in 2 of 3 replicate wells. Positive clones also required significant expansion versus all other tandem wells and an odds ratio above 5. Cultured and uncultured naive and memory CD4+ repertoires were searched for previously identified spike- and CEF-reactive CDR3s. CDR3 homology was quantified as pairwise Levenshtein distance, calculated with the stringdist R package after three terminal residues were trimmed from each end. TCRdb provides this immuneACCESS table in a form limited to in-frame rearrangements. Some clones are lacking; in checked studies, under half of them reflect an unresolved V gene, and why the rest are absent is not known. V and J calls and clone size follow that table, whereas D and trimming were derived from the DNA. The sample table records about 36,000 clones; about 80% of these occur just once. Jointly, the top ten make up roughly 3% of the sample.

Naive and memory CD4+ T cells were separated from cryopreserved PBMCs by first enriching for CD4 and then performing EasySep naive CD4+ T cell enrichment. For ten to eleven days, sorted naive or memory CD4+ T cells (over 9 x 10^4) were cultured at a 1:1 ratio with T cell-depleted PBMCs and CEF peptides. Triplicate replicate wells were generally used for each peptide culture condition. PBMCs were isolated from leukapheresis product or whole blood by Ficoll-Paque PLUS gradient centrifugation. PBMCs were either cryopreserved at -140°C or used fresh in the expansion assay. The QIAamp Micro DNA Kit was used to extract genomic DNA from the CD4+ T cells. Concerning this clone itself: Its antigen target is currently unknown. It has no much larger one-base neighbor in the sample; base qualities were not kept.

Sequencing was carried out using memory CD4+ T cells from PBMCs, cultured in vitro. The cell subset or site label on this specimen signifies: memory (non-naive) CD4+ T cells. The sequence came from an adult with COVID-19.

The base sequence is TGTGCCAGCAGTGATCTGGCAGGGGGCCGATATGGCTACACCTTC. This codes for CASSDLAGGRYGYTF. The V gene is TRBV2 and the J gene is TRBJ1-2; 8 middle bases align to TRBD1. Relative to germline, V is missing 3 bases and J is missing 5 bases, with 8 bases of the junction outside any gene match. Looking up the germline V gene yields CDR1 SNHLY and CDR2 FYNNEI. Its CDR3 holds 15 amino acids, cysteine through phenylalanine. The DNA shown is the 45-base CDR3, in frame from base 1.